Following are 16 T cell receptor beta chains from one sample sequenced in a study of cytomegalovirus exposure and HLA in healthy donors. PCR primers comprised 60 Vbeta and 13 Jbeta primers. Profiled with immunoSEQ multiplex PCR; TCRdb holds only in-frame clones, not every one. The sample lists 100,000 to 150,000 clones, less than 85% occurring once. Input material: PBMCs. These receptors all stem from a female donor in good health and CMV-seronegative.

The chain employs TRBV29-1 and TRBJ1-4; TRBD1 is a possible D gene (6 bases). V was clipped by 5 bases and J by 8 bases, with 15 bases between them. The CDR3 covers 13 residues. Germline V gene data show CDR1 as SQVTM and CDR2 as ANQGSEA. CDR3 protein: CSVRDTDLEKLFF. DNA of the CDR3: TGCAGCGTTAGGGACACGGATTTGGAAAAACTGTTTTTT. The full variable domain, completed using reference TRBV29-1 and TRBJ1-4, is SAVISQKPSRDICQRGTSLTIQCQVDSQVTMMFWYRQQPGQSLTLIATANQGSEATYESGFVIDKFPISRPNLTFSTLTVSNMSPEDSSIYLCSVRDTDLEKLFFGSGTQLSVL.

This clone turned up a few times. The chain carries TRBV12-5 and TRBJ1-5; unclear D gene. V lost 3 bases and J lost 6, with 21 bases in between. The germline V gene has CDR1 LGHNT and CDR2 FRNRAP. The CDR3 totals 17 residues. CDR3 sequence reads: CASGFRPRQEAFQPQHF. The DNA for the CDR3 is TGTGCTAGTGGTTTCCGTCCCCGGCAGGAGGCATTTCAGCCCCAGCATTTT.

This chain joins TRBV5-4 and TRBJ1-6; maybe TRBD1 (5 bases). The V gene's germline CDR1 is SGHNT and CDR2 YYREEE (reference sequence). The length of the CDR3 is 16 residues. Trimming took off 4 bases at V and 3 bases at J, with 14 bases between the two ends. The chain's CDR3 is CASSTFDRSYNSPLHF. CDR3 nucleotides: TGTGCCAGCAGCACCTTTGACAGAAGCTATAATTCACCCCTCCACTTT.

V and J are TRBV7-9 and TRBJ2-5; D remains unclear. The germline gives CDR1 SEHNR, CDR2 FQNEAQ (reference sequence). Trimming stripped 1 base from V and 4 bases from J, with 10 bases between. This CDR3 spans 14 amino acids. CDR3 protein: CASSLDSAAETQYF. In nucleotides, the CDR3 is TGTGCCAGCAGCTTAGACTCGGCGGCAGAGACCCAGTACTTC.

CDR3 residues: CASRGQRLYGYTF. The CDR3 DNA is TGTGCCAGCAGGGGACAGCGACTCTATGGCTACACCTTC. This chain uses TRBV6-5 with TRBJ1-2; 7 nucleotides align to TRBD1. Trimming removed 6 bases from V and 4 bases from J; junction bases left unmatched: 5. Germline V gene data show CDR1 as MNHEY and CDR2 as SVGAGI. CDR3 length equals 13 residues.

This clone occurred a few times. The rearrangement uses TRBV7-3 and TRBJ1-1; D remains ambiguous. The CDR3 is made up of 14 amino acids. CDR1 is SGHTA, CDR2 FQGTGA, per germline. V was trimmed by 5 bases and J by 1 base, leaving 11 bases between them. DNA for the CDR3: TGTGCCAGCAGCCCGTCCTACGAGAACACTGAAGCTTTCTTT. This codes for CASSPSYENTEAFF.

V and J are TRBV18 and TRBJ2-3; 8 bases align to TRBD2. J was trimmed by 0 bases and V by 4 bases; bases with no gene match: 3. Germline V gene data show CDR1 as KGHSH and CDR2 as LQKENI. CDR3 length: 15 amino acids. CDR3 loop: CASSRPSGSTDTQYF. For the CDR3, the DNA is TGTGCCAGCTCACGACCTAGCGGGAGCACAGATACGCAGTATTTT.

This sequence joins TRBV5-1 and TRBJ1-4; 9 bases map to TRBD1. Germline V gene lookup returns CDR1 SGHRS and CDR2 YFSETQ. The length of the CDR3 is 14 residues. Losses at the gene ends were 4 bases for V and 6 bases for J; bases not matched to a gene: 4. For the CDR3, the DNA is TGCGCCAGCAGCCCTCGGGACAGGGATGAAAAACTGTTTTTT. This translates into CASSPRDRDEKLFF.

The chain combines TRBV5-6 with TRBJ2-1; D ambiguous. The V end was cut by 0 bases, the J end by 2 bases, with 9 bases between. CDR1 is SGHDT, CDR2 YYEEEE, per germline. CDR3 length: 15 amino acids. CDR3 sequence: CASSLGYSTYNEQFF. In DNA, the CDR3 is TGTGCCAGCAGCTTGGGGTACAGTACCTACAATGAGCAGTTCTTC.

This chain links TRBV28 with TRBJ1-4; D uncertain. The CDR3 runs to 16 residues. The V end was cut by 6 bases, the J end by 5 bases, with 19 bases between. Germline V gene sequence: CDR1 MDHEN, CDR2 SYDVKM. CDR3 sequence reads: CASSLPQTYKNEKLFF. The CDR3 nucleotides are TGTGCCAGCAGCCTACCTCAGACATACAAAAATGAAAAACTGTTTTTT. The full variable domain, in which reference TRBV28 and TRBJ1-4 provide the parts outside the CDR3, is DVKVTQSSRYLVKRTGEKVFLECVQDMDHENMFWYRQDPGLGLRLIYFSYDVKMKEKGDIPEGYSVSREKKERFSLILESASTNQTSMYLCASSLPQTYKNEKLFFGSGTQLSVL.

The chain combines TRBV30 with TRBJ2-2, with 8 nucleotides matching TRBD1. The V segment lost 5 bases and the J segment 0 bases; nucleotides outside the gene matches: 2. Germline V CDR1 and CDR2: GTSNPN, SVGIG (reference sequence). The CDR3 length is 14 residues. The CDR3 region has the DNA TGTGCCTGGGACAGGGGCGCGAACACCGGGGAGCTGTTTTTT. Protein sequence: CAWDRGANTGELFF.

This chain joins TRBV9 and TRBJ2-7, with 8 positions matching TRBD2. From germline, CDR1 is SGDLS and CDR2 YYNGEE. The CDR3 runs to 14 residues. Unmatched junction bases numbered 8, after V lost 2 bases and J lost 7 bases. CDR3 in DNA: TGTGCCAGCAGCGTTACAGCGGGAGCCGAAGAGCAGTACTTC. Translating it yields CASSVTAGAEEQYF.

This chain joins TRBV18 and TRBJ2-1, with D unclear. CDR3 length: 14 amino acids. V lost 2 bases and J lost 7, with 12 bases in between. Per germline, CDR1 KGHSH and CDR2 LQKENI. The CDR3 DNA follows: TGTGCCAGCTCACCAGTGAGCTCCGGGAATGAGCAGTTCTTC. This gives the protein CASSPVSSGNEQFF.

This chain uses TRBV6-1 with TRBJ2-1; TRBD2 aligns across 7 bases. This CDR3 has 15 residues. CDR1 MNHNS and CDR2 SASEGT come from the germline V gene. J was trimmed by 2 bases and V by 5 bases; bases with no gene match: 6. CDR3 loop: CASSRPGRAYNEQFF. The CDR3 region has the DNA TGTGCCAGCAGTCGCCCAGGGAGGGCCTACAATGAGCAGTTCTTC.

CDR3 bases: TGTGCCAGCAGTGAACAGGGGAGTACCTACGAGCAGTACTTC. Protein sequence: CASSEQGSTYEQYF. The rearrangement links TRBV2 to TRBJ2-7; a possible D gene is TRBD1 (6 bases). This CDR3 comprises 14 residues. Germline CDR1 SNHLY, CDR2 FYNNEI. V shed 2 bases and J shed 2 bases, with 10 bases lying between them.

V gene TRBV6-5 combines with J gene TRBJ2-7; D is perhaps TRBD1 (5 bases). CDR1 and CDR2 from the germline V gene are MNHEY and SVGAGI. The CDR3 is 13 amino acids. Trimming took 9 bases from V and 5 from J, leaving 17 bases between them. CDR3 coding DNA: TGTGCCAGTATGAGTCTACGACAGCACGAGCAGTACTTC. Its protein product is CASMSLRQHEQYF.